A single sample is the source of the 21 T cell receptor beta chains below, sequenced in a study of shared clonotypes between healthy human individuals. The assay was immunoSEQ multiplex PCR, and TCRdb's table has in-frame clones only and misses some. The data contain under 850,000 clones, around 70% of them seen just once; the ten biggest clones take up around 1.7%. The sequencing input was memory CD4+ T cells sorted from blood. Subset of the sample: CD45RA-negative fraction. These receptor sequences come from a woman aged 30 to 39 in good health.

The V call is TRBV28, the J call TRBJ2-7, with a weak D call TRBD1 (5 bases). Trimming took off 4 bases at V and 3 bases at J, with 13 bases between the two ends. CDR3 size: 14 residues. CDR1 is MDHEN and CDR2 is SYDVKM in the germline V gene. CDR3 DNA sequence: TGTGCCAGCAGTTGGCGACAGAGAGTCTACGAGCAGTACTTC. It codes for CASSWRQRVYEQYF.

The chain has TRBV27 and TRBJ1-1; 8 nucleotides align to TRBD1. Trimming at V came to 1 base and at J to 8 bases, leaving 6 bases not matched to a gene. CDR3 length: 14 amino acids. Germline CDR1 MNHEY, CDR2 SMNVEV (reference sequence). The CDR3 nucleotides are TGTGCCAGCAGTTTATTTCCCGCAGGGGGCGAAGCTTTCTTT. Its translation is CASSLFPAGGEAFF.

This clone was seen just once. The DNA of the CDR3 is TGTGCCAGCAGCTTTTATCGGAACACCGGGGAGCTGTTTTTT. Protein product: CASSFYRNTGELFF. This chain connects TRBV7-2 to TRBJ2-2; D not certain. The CDR3 extends over 14 amino acids. The ends were cut back, 3 bases at V and 1 base at J, with 6 bases in the middle. The germline CDR1 and CDR2 sequences are SGHTA and FQGNSA.

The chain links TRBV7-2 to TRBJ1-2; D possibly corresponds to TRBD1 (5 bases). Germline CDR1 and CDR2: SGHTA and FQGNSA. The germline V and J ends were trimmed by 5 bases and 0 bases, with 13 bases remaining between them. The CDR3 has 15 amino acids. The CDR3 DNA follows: TGTGCCAGCAGCCGCGCACCGGGGCCTAACTATGGCTACACCTTC. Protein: CASSRAPGPNYGYTF.

The chain's CDR3 is CASSQGQGEETQYF. DNA of the CDR3: TGTGCCAGCAGCCAAGGACAGGGGGAAGAGACCCAGTACTTC. V usage is TRBV4-2 and J usage is TRBJ2-5, with 9 bases matching TRBD1. CDR3 length: 14 amino acids. After removal of 1 base from V and 3 bases from J, the junction contained 0 bases not matched to a gene. Per the germline V gene, CDR1 is LGHNA and CDR2 is YNFKEQ.

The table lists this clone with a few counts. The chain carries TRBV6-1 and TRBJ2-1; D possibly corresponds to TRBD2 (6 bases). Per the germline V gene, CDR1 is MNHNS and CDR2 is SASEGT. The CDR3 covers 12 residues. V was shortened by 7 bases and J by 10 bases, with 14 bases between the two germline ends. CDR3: CASTGGAKEQFF. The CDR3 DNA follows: TGTGCCAGCACCGGAGGGGCAAAAGAGCAGTTCTTC.

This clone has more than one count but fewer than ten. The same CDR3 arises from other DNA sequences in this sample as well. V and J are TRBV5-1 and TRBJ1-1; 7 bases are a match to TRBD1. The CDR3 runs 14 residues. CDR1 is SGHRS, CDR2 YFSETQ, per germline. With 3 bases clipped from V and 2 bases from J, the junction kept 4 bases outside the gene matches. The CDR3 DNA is TGCGCCAGCAGCTCCGGGACAGAAAACACTGAAGCTTTCTTT. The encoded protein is CASSSGTENTEAFF.

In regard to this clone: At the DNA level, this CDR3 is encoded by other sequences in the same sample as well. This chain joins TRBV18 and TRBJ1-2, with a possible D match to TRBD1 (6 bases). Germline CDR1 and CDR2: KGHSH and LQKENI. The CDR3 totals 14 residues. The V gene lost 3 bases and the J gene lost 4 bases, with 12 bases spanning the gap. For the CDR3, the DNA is TGTGCCAGCTCACCGAGACAGGAGAGCTATGGCTACACCTTC. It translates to CASSPRQESYGYTF.

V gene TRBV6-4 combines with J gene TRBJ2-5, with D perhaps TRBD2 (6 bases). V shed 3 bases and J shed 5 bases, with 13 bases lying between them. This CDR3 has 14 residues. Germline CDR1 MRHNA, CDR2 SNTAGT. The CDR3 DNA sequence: TGTGCCAGCAGTGAGGTTTATGGAGGGGAGACCCAGTACTTC. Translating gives CASSEVYGGETQYF.

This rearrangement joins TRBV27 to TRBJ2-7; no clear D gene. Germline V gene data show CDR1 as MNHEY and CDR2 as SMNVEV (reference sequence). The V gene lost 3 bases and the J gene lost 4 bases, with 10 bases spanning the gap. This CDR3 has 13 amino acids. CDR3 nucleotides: TGTGCCAGCAGTTTTAATTCAGCTTACGAGCAGTACTTC. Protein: CASSFNSAYEQYF.

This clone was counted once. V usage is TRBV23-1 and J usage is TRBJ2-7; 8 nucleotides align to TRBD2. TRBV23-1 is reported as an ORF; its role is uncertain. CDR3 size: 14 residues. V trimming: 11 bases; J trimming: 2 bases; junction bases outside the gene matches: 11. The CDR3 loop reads CALRAGGKPYEQYF. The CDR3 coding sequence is TGCGCCCTGAGGGCGGGAGGCAAACCCTACGAGCAGTACTTC.

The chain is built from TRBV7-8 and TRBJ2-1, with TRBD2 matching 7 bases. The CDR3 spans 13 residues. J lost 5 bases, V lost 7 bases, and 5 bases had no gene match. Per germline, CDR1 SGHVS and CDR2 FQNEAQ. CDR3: CASTSAGDNEQFF. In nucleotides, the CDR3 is TGTGCCAGCACCTCGGCGGGAGACAATGAGCAGTTCTTC.

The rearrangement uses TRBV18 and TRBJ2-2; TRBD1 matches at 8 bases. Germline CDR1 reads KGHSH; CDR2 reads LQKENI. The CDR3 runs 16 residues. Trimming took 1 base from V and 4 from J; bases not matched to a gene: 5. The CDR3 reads CASSPLLGQGTGELFF. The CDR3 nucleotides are TGTGCCAGCTCACCACTCCTCGGACAGGGCACCGGGGAGCTGTTTTTT.

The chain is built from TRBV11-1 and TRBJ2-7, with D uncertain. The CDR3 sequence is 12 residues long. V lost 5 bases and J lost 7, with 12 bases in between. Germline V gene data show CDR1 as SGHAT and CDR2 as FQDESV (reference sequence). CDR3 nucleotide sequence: TGTGCCAGCAGCCCCTACATTGAGGAGCAGTACTTC. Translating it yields CASSPYIEEQYF.

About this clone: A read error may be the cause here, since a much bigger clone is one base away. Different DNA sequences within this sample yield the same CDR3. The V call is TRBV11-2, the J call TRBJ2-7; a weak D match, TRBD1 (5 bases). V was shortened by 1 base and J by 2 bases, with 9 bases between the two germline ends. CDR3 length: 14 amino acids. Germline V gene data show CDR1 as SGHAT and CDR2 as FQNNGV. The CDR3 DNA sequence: TGTGCCAGCAGCTTAGTCCCAGGGCCCTACGAGCAGTACTTC. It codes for CASSLVPGPYEQYF.

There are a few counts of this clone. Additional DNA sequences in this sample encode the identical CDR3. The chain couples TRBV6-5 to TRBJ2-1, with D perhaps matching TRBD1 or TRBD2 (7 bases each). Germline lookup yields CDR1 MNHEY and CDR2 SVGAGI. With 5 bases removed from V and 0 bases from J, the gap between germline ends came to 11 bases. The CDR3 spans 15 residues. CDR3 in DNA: TGTGCCAGCAGTCCCAGGGGGGGCTCCTACAATGAGCAGTTCTTC. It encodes CASSPRGGSYNEQFF.

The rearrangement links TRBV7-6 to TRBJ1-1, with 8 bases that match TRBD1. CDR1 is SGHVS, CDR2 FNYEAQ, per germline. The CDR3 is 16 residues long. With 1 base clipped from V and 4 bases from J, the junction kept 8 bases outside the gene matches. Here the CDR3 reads CASSLDQTGGGTEAFF. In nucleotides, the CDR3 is TGTGCCAGCAGCTTAGACCAAACAGGGGGTGGCACTGAAGCTTTCTTT.

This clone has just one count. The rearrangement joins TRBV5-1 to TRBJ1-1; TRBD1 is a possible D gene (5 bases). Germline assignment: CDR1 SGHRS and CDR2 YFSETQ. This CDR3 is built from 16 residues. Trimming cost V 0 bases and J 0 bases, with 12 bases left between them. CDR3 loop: CASSLVSGYMNTEAFF. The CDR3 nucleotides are TGCGCCAGCAGCTTGGTTTCAGGGTACATGAACACTGAAGCTTTCTTT.

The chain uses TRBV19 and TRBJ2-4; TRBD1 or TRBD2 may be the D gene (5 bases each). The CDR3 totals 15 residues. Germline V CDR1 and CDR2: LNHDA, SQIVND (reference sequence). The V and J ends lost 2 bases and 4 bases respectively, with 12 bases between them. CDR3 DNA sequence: TGTGCCAGTAGTATAAGTGGGGGTGGTAAAAACATTCAGTACTTC. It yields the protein CASSISGGGKNIQYF.

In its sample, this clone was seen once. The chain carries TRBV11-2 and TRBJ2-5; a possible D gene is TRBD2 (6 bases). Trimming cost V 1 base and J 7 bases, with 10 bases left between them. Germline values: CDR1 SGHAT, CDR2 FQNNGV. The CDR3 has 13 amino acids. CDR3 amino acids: CASSLGLDGTQYF. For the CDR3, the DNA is TGTGCCAGCAGCTTAGGACTAGACGGGACCCAGTACTTC.

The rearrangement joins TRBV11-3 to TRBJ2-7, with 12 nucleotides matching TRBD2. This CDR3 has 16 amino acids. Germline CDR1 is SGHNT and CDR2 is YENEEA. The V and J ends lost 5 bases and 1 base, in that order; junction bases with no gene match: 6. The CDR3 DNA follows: TGTGCCAGCAGCCCCGGGACTAGCGGGCAATCCTACGAGCAGTACTTC. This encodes CASSPGTSGQSYEQYF.